This T cell receptor (beta chain) is drawn from a study of T cell responses to AZD1222 COVID-19 vaccine (dated by TCRdb to 2020 to 2022). For the wider study: AZD1222 recipients given second doses at about 4 weeks or at about 12 weeks were pooled, since spike-specific TCR depth and breadth were not found to differ between the two schedules. TCR sequencing was performed for some 250 trial participants, of whom 207 were given two doses of AZD1222 and around 25 were given two doses of MenACWY control vaccine. Enrollment into the trials was organized by age into subgroups of 18-55, 56-69 and 70-plus years, and those subgroups contained about 160, 30 and 59 TCR-sequenced participants, respectively.

The time point label, as the study defines it: baseline before first vaccination. Vaccinee samples were obtained from the UK trials COV001 and COV002, which included a single-blind randomized controlled phase 2/3 trial of AZD1222 (ChAdOx1 nCoV-19) in healthy adults. Trial participant PBMC samples were collected at day 0 and day 28 after the second dose for TCRbeta chain sequencing. CDR1 is given as SGHRS and CDR2 as YFSETQ, both from the germline V gene. From the cysteine up to the phenylalanine, the CDR3 has a length of 15 residues. Here the CDR3 DNA is all that survives: 45 bases in frame from base 1. V ends up 0 bases short and J 7 bases short, with an unmatched junction base count of 5. The CDR3 regions of human TCRbeta chains were analyzed by immunosequencing. Processing in the source paper ran as follows. Repertoire TCRs were matched against a reference library of SARS-CoV-2-specific TCRs generated with the MIRA antigen-specificity platform. Breadth was defined as the fraction of unique TCRs that were SARS-CoV-2-associated. Depth was defined as the fraction of total T cells that were SARS-CoV-2-associated. Using the MIRA data, each spike-specific TCR was mapped to the spike region that the TCR reacts to and placed in a CD4 or CD8 class. Log10-transformed breadth and depth values were compared by one-way ANOVA with Sidak's multiple comparisons tests. The table comes from immuneACCESS by way of TCRdb, which keeps in-frame sequences with V and J called. Part of the clones is missing from these tables; in studies checked, under half for an unresolved V gene and the rest for unknown reasons. The D gene and trimming were derived from the DNA, and the V and J assignments and clone size from that table. This sample holds about 140,000 clones; roughly 92% were observed only once. Approximately 4.8% of the sample is held by the ten biggest clonotypes.

General conclusions and limits of the study: In the small 56-69-year group, the increase in depth fell short of significance, most likely because of low power. Conclusions about previously exposed vaccinees are limited, since just five to seven AZD1222 recipients were seropositive for SARS-CoV-2 at baseline. Because no day 14 peak-response samples were available, the repertoires could be characterized only after the peak T cell response. Most participants were white British and females outnumbered males, and the authors suggested that clonal diversity may have been underestimated. CD4 TCRs associated with the vaccine covered the entire spike protein, and the dominant responses were in regions 160-218 and 743-854. Nearly half of unique spike-specific TCRs reportedly recognized epitopes outside regions mutated in the B.1.351 and B.1.1.7 variants. After two AZD1222 doses, both the breadth and the depth of spike-specific TCRs were significantly higher than at day 0 and than in MenACWY recipients.

Notes on this clone: Its recognized antigen is unknown. No qualities accompany the bases; no much larger clone lies one base away.

This clonotype originated in an adult in good health. The sequences come from peripheral blood, collected on day 0 of AZD1222 vaccination. The chain uses TRBV5-1 and TRBJ2-7, with 12 central nucleotides matching TRBD2. The nucleotide sequence reads as follows: TGCGCCAGCAGCTTGGTGCCTAGCGGGAGGGAAGAGCAGTACTTC. It codes for CASSLVPSGREEQYF.